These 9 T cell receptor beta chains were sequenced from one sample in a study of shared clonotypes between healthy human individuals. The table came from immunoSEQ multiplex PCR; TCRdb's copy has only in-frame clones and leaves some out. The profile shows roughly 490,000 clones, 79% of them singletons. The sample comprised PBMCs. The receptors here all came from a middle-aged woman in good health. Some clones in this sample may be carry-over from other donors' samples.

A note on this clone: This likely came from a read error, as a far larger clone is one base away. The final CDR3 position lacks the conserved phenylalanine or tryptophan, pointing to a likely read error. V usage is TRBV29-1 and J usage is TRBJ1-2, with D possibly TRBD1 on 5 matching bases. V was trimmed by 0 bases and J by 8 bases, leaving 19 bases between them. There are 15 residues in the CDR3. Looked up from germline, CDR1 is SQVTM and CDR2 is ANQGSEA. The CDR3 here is CSVEEWQGVVGGYTS. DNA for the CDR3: TGCAGCGTTGAAGAGTGGCAAGGGGTTGTAGGGGGCTACACCTCC.

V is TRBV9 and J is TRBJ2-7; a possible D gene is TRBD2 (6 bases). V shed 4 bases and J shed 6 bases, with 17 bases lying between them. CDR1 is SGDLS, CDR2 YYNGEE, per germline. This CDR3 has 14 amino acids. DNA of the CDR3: TGTGCCAGCAGCCCCCGCCCCGCGGGGATCGAGCAGTACTTC. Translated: CASSPRPAGIEQYF.

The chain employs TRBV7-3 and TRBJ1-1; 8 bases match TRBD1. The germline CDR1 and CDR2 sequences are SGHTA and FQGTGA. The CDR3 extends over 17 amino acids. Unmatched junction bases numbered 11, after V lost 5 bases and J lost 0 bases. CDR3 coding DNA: TGTGCCAGCAGCCCCGGACAGGGTCCGGGTATGAACACTGAAGCTTTCTTT. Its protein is CASSPGQGPGMNTEAFF.

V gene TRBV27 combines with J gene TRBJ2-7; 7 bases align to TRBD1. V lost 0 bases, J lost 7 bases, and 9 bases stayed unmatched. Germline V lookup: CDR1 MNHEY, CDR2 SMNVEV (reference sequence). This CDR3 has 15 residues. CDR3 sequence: CASSLSTTGVGEQYF. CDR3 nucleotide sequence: TGTGCCAGCAGTTTATCAACTACAGGGGTGGGGGAGCAGTACTTC.

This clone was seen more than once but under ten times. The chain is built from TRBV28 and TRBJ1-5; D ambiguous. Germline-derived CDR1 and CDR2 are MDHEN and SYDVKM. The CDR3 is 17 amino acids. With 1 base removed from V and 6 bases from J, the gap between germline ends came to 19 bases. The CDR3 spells CASSLSVGSGYGQPQHF. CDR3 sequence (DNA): TGTGCCAGCAGTTTATCGGTAGGGTCGGGATATGGTCAGCCCCAGCATTTT.

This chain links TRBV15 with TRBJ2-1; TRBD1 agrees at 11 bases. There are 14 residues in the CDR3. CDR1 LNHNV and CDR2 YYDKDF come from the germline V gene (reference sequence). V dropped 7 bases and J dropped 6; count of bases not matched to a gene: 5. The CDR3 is CATIRDRGSNEQFF. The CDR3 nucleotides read TGTGCCACCATCCGGGACAGGGGGAGCAATGAGCAGTTCTTC. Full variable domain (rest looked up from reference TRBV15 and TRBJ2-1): DAMVIQNPRYQVTQFGKPVTLSCSQTLNHNVMYWYQQKSSQAPKLLFHYYDKDFNNEADTPDNFQSRRPNTSFCFLDIRSPGLGDTAMYLCATIRDRGSNEQFFGPGTRLTVL.

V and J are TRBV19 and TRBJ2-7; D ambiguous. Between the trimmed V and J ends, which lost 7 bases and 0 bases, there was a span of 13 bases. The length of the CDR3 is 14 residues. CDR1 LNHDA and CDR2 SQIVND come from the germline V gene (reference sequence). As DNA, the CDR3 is TGTGCCAGTAAACAAGCAGGCATCTCCTACGAGCAGTACTTC. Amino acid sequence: CASKQAGISYEQYF.

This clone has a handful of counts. In DNA form, the CDR3 reads TGTGCCAGCAGCCAAGTCCGGCAGGGCACCGGGGAGCTGTTTTTT. Its translation: CASSQVRQGTGELFF. This chain links TRBV4-2 with TRBJ2-2, with a possible D match to TRBD1 (5 bases). Germline V gene lookup returns CDR1 LGHNA and CDR2 YNFKEQ. The V end was cut by 1 base, the J end by 4 bases, with 10 bases between. The CDR3 is 15 residues long.

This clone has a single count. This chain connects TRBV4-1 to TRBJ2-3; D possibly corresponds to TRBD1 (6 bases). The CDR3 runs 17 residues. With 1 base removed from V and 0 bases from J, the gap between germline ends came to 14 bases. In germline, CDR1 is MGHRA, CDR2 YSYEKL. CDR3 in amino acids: CASSQGLTGTSTDTQYF. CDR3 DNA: TGCGCCAGCAGCCAAGGTCTGACAGGCACTAGCACAGATACGCAGTATTTT.